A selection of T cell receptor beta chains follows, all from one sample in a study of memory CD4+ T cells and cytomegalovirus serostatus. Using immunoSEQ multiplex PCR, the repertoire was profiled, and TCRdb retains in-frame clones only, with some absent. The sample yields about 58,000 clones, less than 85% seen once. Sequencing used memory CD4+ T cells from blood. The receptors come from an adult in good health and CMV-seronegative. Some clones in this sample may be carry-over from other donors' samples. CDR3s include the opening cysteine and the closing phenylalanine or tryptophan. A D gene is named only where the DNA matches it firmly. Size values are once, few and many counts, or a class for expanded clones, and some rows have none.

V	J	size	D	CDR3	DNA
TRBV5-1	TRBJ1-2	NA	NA	CASSLETSGRYGYTF	TGCGCCAGCAGCTTGGAAACCTCCGGACGCTATGGCTACACCTTC
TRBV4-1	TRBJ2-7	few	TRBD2	CASSRLAGPYEQYF	TGCGCCAGCAGCCGACTAGCGGGGCCCTACGAGCAGTACTTC
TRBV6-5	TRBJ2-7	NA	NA	CASSYGWGAYEQYF	TGTGCCAGCAGTTACGGCTGGGGGGCCTACGAGCAGTACTTC
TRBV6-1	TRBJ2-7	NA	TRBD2	CASSEYFRQAGGIEQYF	TGTGCCAGCAGTGAATATTTCCGGCAAGCGGGAGGGATAGAGCAGTACTTC
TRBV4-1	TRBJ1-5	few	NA	CASSPTGGNQPQHF	TGCGCCAGCAGCCCTACCGGGGGGAATCAGCCCCAGCATTTT
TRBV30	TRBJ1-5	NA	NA	CAWSVRQGNQPQHF	TGTGCCTGGAGTGTCCGGCAGGGTAATCAGCCCCAGCATTTT
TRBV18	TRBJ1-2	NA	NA	CASSPLEGRYYGYTF	TGTGCCAGCTCACCCTTGGAGGGGCGTTACTATGGCTACACCTTC
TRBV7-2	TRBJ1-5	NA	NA	CASSVGYSNQPQHF	TGTGCCAGCAGCGTGGGGTATAGCAATCAGCCCCAGCATTTT
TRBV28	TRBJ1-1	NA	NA	CASRAGQGYTEAFF	TGTGCCAGCAGAGCGGGGCAGGGTTACACTGAAGCTTTCTTT
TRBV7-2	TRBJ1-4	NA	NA	CASSPRRAEKLFF	TGTGCCAGCAGCCCCCGTAGGGCTGAAAAACTGTTTTTT
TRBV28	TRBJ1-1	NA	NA	CASSSVDSPSASEAFF	TGTGCCAGCAGTTCGGTGGACAGTCCCTCTGCCTCTGAAGCTTTCTTT
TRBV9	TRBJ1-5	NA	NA	CASSSSEPQHF	TGTGCCAGCAGCAGTTCTGAGCCCCAGCATTTT
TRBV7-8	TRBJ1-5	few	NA	CASSLAAAGRNQPQHF	TGTGCCAGCAGCTTAGCAGCCGCAGGACGCAATCAGCCCCAGCATTTT
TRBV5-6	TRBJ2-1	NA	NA	CASSPVGGPSYNEQFF	TGTGCCAGCAGCCCCGTAGGCGGGCCCTCCTACAATGAGCAGTTCTTC
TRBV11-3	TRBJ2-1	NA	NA	CASSSHGTEQFF	TGTGCCAGCAGCTCTCACGGGACCGAGCAGTTCTTC
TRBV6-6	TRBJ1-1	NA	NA	CASSSQIYTEAFF	TGTGCCAGCAGTTCACAAATTTACACTGAAGCTTTCTTT
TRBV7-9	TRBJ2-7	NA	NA	CASSLAGGSYEQYF	TGTGCCAGCAGCTTAGCGGGGGGATCCTACGAGCAGTACTTC
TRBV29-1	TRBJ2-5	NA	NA	CSVDRRLQETQYF	TGCAGCGTTGATAGGAGACTACAAGAGACCCAGTACTTC
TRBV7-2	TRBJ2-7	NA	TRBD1	CASSQGQGAYEQYF	TGTGCCAGCAGCCAGGGACAGGGCGCTTACGAGCAGTACTTC
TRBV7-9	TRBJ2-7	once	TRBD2	CASSPGGSMTSYEQYF	TGTGCCAGCAGCCCAGGCGGGAGTATGACCTCCTACGAGCAGTACTTC
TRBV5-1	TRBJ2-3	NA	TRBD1	CASSLGVQGAGDTQYF	TGCGCCAGCAGCTTGGGGGTTCAGGGGGCTGGCGATACGCAGTATTTT
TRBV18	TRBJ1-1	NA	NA	CASSLAEGITEAFF	TGTGCCAGCTCGCTGGCGGAGGGTATAACTGAAGCTTTCTTT
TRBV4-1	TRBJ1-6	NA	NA	CASSLQPGGVGASPLHF	TGCGCCAGCAGCCTTCAGCCCGGAGGAGTGGGTGCTTCACCCCTCCACTTT
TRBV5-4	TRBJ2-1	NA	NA	CASSSRGEQFF	TGTGCCAGCAGCTCGCGGGGTGAGCAGTTCTTC
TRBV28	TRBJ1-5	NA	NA	CASSLPGQSNQPQHF	TGTGCCAGCAGTTTGCCAGGGCAAAGCAATCAGCCCCAGCATTTT
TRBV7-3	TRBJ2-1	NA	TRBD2	CASSLFSIGGLAGGTEQFF	TGTGCCAGCAGCTTATTCTCCATCGGGGGGCTAGCGGGAGGTACTGAGCAGTTCTTC
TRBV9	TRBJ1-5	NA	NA	CASSVWGANQPQHF	TGTGCCAGCAGCGTTTGGGGGGCGAATCAGCCCCAGCATTTT
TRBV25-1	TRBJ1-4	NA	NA	CASSPRTSTNEKLFF	TGTGCCAGCAGTCCCCGGACGTCAACTAATGAAAAACTGTTTTTT
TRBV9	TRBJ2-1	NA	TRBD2	CASTSGRLNEQFF	TGTGCCAGCACGAGCGGGAGATTAAATGAGCAGTTCTTC
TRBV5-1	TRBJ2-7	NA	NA	CASSLAWSYEQYF	TGCGCCAGCAGCTTGGCCTGGTCGTACGAGCAGTACTTC
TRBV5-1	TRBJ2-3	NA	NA	CASSLEGTDTQYF	TGCGCCAGCAGCTTAGAAGGCACAGATACGCAGTATTTT
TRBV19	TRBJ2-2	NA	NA	CASSIDLARRSGELFF	TGTGCCAGTAGTATAGATCTGGCTAGAAGGAGCGGGGAGCTGTTTTTT
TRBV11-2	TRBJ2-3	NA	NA	CASSSLGTDTQYF	TGTGCCAGCAGCTCCCTGGGCACAGATACGCAGTATTTT
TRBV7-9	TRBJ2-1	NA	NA	CASSRENGHSPEQFF	TGTGCCAGCAGCCGCGAGAACGGACACTCCCCGGAGCAGTTCTTC
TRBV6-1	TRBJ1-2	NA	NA	CASSEVRDRGYTF	TGTGCCAGCAGTGAAGTCCGGGATAGGGGCTACACCTTC
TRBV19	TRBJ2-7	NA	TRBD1	CASSPRDRHYEQYF	TGTGCCAGTAGTCCCCGGGACAGACACTACGAGCAGTACTTC
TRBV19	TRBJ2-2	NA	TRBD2	CASSPSGRAGSGELFF	TGTGCCAGTAGTCCTAGCGGGAGGGCCGGTTCCGGGGAGCTGTTTTTT
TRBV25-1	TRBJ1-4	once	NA	CASTGEAKKLFF	TGTGCCAGCACCGGGGAGGCGAAGAAACTGTTTTTT
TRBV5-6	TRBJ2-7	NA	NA	CASSPDRRLGYEQYF	TGTGCCAGCAGCCCCGACAGGCGTCTGGGGTACGAGCAGTACTTC
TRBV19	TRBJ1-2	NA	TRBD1	CASNRDRGYYGYTF	TGTGCCAGTAACCGGGACAGGGGCTATTATGGCTACACCTTC
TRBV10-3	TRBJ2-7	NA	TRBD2	CAISSTSGYEQYF	TGTGCCATCAGTTCGACTAGCGGGTACGAGCAGTACTTC
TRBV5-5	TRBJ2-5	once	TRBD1	CASSRQGEETQYF	TGTGCCAGCAGCCGACAGGGGGAAGAGACCCAGTACTTC
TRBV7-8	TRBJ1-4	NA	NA	CASSLGTRVTGEKLFF	TGTGCCAGCAGCTTAGGGACCAGGGTAACGGGTGAAAAACTGTTTTTT
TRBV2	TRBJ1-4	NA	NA	CASNRDPNEKLFF	TGTGCCAGCAACCGGGATCCTAATGAAAAACTGTTTTTT
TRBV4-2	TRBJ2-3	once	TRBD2	CASRPLAGGPSSTDTQYF	TGTGCCAGCAGGCCACTAGCGGGAGGGCCCTCCTCCACAGATACGCAGTATTTT
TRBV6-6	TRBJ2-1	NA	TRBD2	CASKVGGRAENEQFF	TGTGCCAGCAAAGTCGGCGGGAGGGCCGAGAATGAGCAGTTCTTC